The 15 T cell receptor beta chains listed next were all sequenced from one sample in a study of spatial heterogeneity in lung cancer. Time point denoted: sample taken at primary tumor resection. In TCRdb, the 5' RACE reads were re-called with MiXCR into one record per CDR3 protein. The sample carries tens of thousands of distinct CDR3 sequences, more than 4.5% recorded once. Overall study findings and caveats: Tumors with more nonsynonymous mutations had more expanded intratumoral alpha and beta TCRs.

No antigen has been assigned to these receptors. This specimen was lung tumor tissue, taken at surgery. Receptors were obtained from a male donor with early-stage non-small cell lung cancer.

The genes are TRBV6-6 and TRBJ1-5; unclear D gene. CDR1 and CDR2 (germline): MNHNY, SVGAGI (reference sequence). V gave up 7 bases and J gave up 5 bases, with 15 bases separating them. The CDR3 is made up of 14 amino acids. DNA of the CDR3: TGTGCCAGCACCCTTGGAGCCAATCATCAGCCCCAGCATTTT. This sequence encodes CASTLGANHQPQHF.

This clonotype has at least ten counts. The genes are TRBV27 and TRBJ1-2, with D possibly TRBD1 on 6 matching bases. The V end was cut by 3 bases, the J end by 4 bases, with 9 bases between. Germline lookup yields CDR1 MNHEY and CDR2 SMNVEV (reference sequence). The CDR3 runs 13 residues. The CDR3 nucleotides are TGTGCCAGCAGTTTTGGCAGGGGCTATGGCTACACCTTC. It codes for CASSFGRGYGYTF.

This clonotype was picked up many times. The chain couples TRBV5-1 to TRBJ1-1, with 8 bases fitting TRBD1. This CDR3 is 14 amino acids long. Germline CDR1 and CDR2: SGHRS and YFSETQ. Unmatched junction bases numbered 3, after V lost 1 base and J lost 4 bases. The CDR3, as DNA: TGCGCCAGCAGCTTGTCAGGGGGCGTCACTGAAGCTTTCTTT. This translates into CASSLSGGVTEAFF. Supplemented by reference TRBV5-1 and TRBJ1-1, the full variable domain reads KAGVTQTPRYLIKTRGQQVTLSCSPISGHRSVSWYQQTPGQGLQFLFEYFSETQRNKGNFPGRFSGRQFSNSRSEMNVSTLELGDSALYLCASSLSGGVTEAFFGQGTRLTVV.

J is TRBJ1-1 and V is TRBV3-1; tentative D call: TRBD1 (6 bases). The CDR3 loop spans 15 amino acids. Germline CDR1 reads LGHDT; CDR2 reads YNNKEL (reference sequence). With 3 bases removed from V and 0 bases from J, the gap between germline ends came to 11 bases. The CDR3 nucleotides read TGTGCCAGCAGCCACGGGACATTTATGAACACTGAAGCTTTCTTT. Translating gives CASSHGTFMNTEAFF.

This clonotype was detected many times. CDR3: CASSPRRDREEYF. The DNA of the CDR3 is TGTGCCAGCAGCCCCCGCCGGGACAGGGAGGAGTATTTT. The J gene is TRBJ2-3, the V gene TRBV7-2, with 9 bases that match TRBD1. The CDR3 contains 13 residues. V shed 5 bases and J 13 bases; nucleotides not matched to a gene: 10. Germline assignment: CDR1 SGHTA and CDR2 FQGNSA.

The sample holds many counts of this clonotype. V is TRBV14 and J is TRBJ2-1; 7 bases are a match to TRBD2. The germline gives CDR1 SGHDN, CDR2 FVKESK. J gave up 7 bases and V 3 bases, and 9 bases lay outside the gene matches. The CDR3 is 15 amino acids. The CDR3 sequence is CASSHPSGMRNEQFF. The CDR3 DNA sequence: TGTGCCAGCAGCCACCCTAGCGGCATGAGGAATGAGCAGTTCTTC.

Only a few counts were recorded for this clonotype. The rearrangement joins TRBV7-6 to TRBJ2-5, with 10 bases aligning to TRBD2. Germline assignment: CDR1 SGHVS and CDR2 FNYEAQ. With V trimmed by 3 bases and J by 5 bases, 0 bases remained unmatched. The length of the CDR3 is 13 residues. The CDR3: CASSLGLAETQYF. CDR3 bases: TGTGCCAGCAGCTTGGGACTAGCGGAGACCCAGTACTTC.

The sample holds many counts of this clonotype. The chain combines TRBV2 with TRBJ2-2; 7 nucleotides align to TRBD2. The CDR3 contains 15 residues. V shed 6 bases and J 1 base; nucleotides not matched to a gene: 5. Per germline, CDR1 SNHLY and CDR2 FYNNEI. CDR3 coding DNA: TGTGCCAGCAGACTAGCGCGAGGGAACACCGGGGAGCTGTTTTTT. The encoded protein is CASRLARGNTGELFF.

In its sample, this clonotype was seen a few times. V gene TRBV12-3 or TRBV12-4 combines with J gene TRBJ2-7; tentative D call: TRBD1 (5 bases). V shed 6 bases and J shed 2 bases, with 17 bases lying between them. CDR3 length: 15 amino acids. This CDR3 is CASSLGQGWTYEQYF. CDR3 in DNA: TGTGCCAGCAGCCTAGGTCAGGGATGGACCTACGAGCAGTACTTC.

This clonotype was counted many times. The CDR3 nucleotides are TGCAGTGCTAGAGCCGGACAGTATTTCAATCAGCCCCAGCATTTT. It specifies CSARAGQYFNQPQHF. The chain recombines TRBV20-1 with TRBJ1-5; weak D call: TRBD1 (6 bases). Germline values: CDR1 DFQATT, CDR2 SNEGSKA (reference sequence). The CDR3 has 15 residues. The germline V and J ends were trimmed by 1 base and 3 bases, with 13 bases remaining between them.

By frequency in the sample, this clonotype is medium-sized (0.01 to 0.1%). The genes are TRBV15 and TRBJ2-7; either TRBD1 or TRBD2 may supply D (5 bases each). There are 14 residues in the CDR3. Germline CDR1 reads LNHNV; CDR2 reads YYDKDF (reference sequence). The V end was cut by 0 bases, the J end by 6 bases, with 12 bases between. The CDR3 DNA follows: TGTGCCACCAGCAGAGATCTGAGGGGCGGCGAGCAGTACTTC. Protein: CATSRDLRGGEQYF.

This clonotype was seen a handful of times. This rearrangement joins TRBV2 to TRBJ2-2, with a possible D match to TRBD2 (6 bases). Germline assignment: CDR1 SNHLY and CDR2 FYNNEI. Trimming took 8 bases from V and 3 from J, leaving 13 bases between them. This CDR3 spans 14 amino acids. Here the CDR3 DNA reads TGTGCCAGCCTTACACGGGACTACACCGGGGAGCTGTTTTTT. Its protein product is CASLTRDYTGELFF.

In the case of this clonotype: One end of the junction is discordant with germline, which a read error may explain. The chain has TRBV5-1 and TRBJ2-3; TRBD1 matches 8 bases. Germline V lookup: CDR1 SGHRS, CDR2 YFSETQ. CDR3 length equals 16 residues. CDR3 sequence reads: CASSSSRGRWTDMQYF. Written as DNA, the CDR3 is TGCGCCAGCAGCTCAAGCAGGGGGCGTTGGACGGATATGCAGTATTTT.

This clonotype was found many times. This chain uses TRBV20-1 with TRBJ2-7; no definite D call. Looked up from germline, CDR1 is DFQATT and CDR2 is SNEGSKA (reference sequence). The CDR3 totals 12 residues. Deletions cut 2 bases from V and 1 base from J, with 6 bases between. The chain's CDR3 is CSARQRSYEQYF. In nucleotides, the CDR3 is TGCAGTGCTAGACAAAGGTCCTACGAGCAGTACTTC.

The table lists this clonotype with many counts. The CDR3 DNA sequence: TGTGCCAGCAGCCCAGGTTCCTCTGGAAACACCATATATTTT. Its protein is CASSPGSSGNTIYF. The chain uses TRBV7-9 and TRBJ1-3; D uncertain. CDR3 size: 14 residues. CDR1 and CDR2 (germline): SEHNR, FQNEAQ (reference sequence). V was clipped by 5 bases and J by 0 bases, with 8 bases between them.